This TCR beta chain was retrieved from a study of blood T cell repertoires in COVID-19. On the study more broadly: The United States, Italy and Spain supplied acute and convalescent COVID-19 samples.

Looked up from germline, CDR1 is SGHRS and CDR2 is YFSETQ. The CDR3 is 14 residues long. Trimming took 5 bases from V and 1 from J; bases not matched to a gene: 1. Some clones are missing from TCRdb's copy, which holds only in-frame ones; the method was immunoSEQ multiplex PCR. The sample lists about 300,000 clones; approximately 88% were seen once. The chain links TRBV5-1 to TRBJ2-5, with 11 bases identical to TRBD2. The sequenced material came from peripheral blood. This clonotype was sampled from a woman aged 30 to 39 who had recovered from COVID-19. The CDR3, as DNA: TGCGCCAGCAGTACTAGCGGGGGCCAAGAGACCCAGTACTTC. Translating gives CASSTSGGQETQYF. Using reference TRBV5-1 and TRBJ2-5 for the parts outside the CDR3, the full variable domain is KAGVTQTPRYLIKTRGQQVTLSCSPISGHRSVSWYQQTPGQGLQFLFEYFSETQRNKGNFPGRFSGRQFSNSRSEMNVSTLELGDSALYLCASSTSGGQETQYFGPGTRLLVL.